This entry features one T cell receptor (beta chain) sequence. The multiple sclerosis controls comprised treatment-naive patients whose relapsing-remitting disease was stable or active. TEMRA cells were FACS-enriched, while CD8+ and CD4+ T cells were negatively isolated. This entry belongs to a study of CD8 T cells in Susac syndrome. The authors reverse transcribed 0.5 to 1 ug RNA with random hexamers. The CDR3 of TCR beta was amplified by immunoSEQ multiplex PCR across 54 Vbeta and 13 Jbeta. TCRdb processed the immunoSEQ multiplex PCR reads anew with MiXCR; each CDR3 protein has one entry. Seen here are some 150,000 distinct CDR3 sequences, approximately 94% observed once, and the top ten hold just over 0.2%. V lost 3 bases and J lost 4, with 22 bases in between. The CDR3 length is 17 residues. Germline values: CDR1 MDHEN, CDR2 SYDVKM.

This sequence joins TRBV28 and TRBJ2-7; D possibly corresponds to TRBD2 (7 bases). The sequence came from a human donor with multiple sclerosis. The specimen sequenced was CD8+ T cells from PBMCs. CDR3 sequence: CASSFLGGGQRGYEQYF. CDR3 DNA: TGTGCCAGCAGTTTTCTGGGCGGAGGACAGCGGGGTTACGAGCAGTACTTC.